These 2 T cell receptor beta chains were sequenced from one sample in a study of T cells in women clearing cervical HPV infection. Using immunoSEQ multiplex PCR, the repertoire was profiled, and TCRdb retains in-frame clones only, with some absent. This table lists about 36,000 clones. Specimen: blood buffy coat. Source of these receptors: a woman aged 18-70 years with a cervical HPV16 infection that either progressed to CIN3+ or cleared (not recorded which).

For this clone: The CDR3 is cut off 3 residues early in the read; its end comes from the germline J gene. The rearrangement joins TRBV20-1 to TRBJ2-7; TRBD1 is a possible D gene (6 bases). CDR1 and CDR2 (germline): DFQATT, SNEGSKA (reference sequence). This CDR3 comprises 15 residues. The germline V and J ends were trimmed by 5 bases and 4 bases, with 21 bases remaining between them. The CDR3: CSALNLGGFGYEQYF. CDR3 DNA, as far as it was read: TGCAGTGCTCTCAATCTAGGGGGTTTTGGGTACGAG.

Details on this clone: The read finishes 3 residues shy of the CDR3 end, and the germline J gene is used to complete it. Other DNA sequences from this sample encode an identical CDR3 as well. The chain couples TRBV20-1 to TRBJ1-1, with a weak D call TRBD1 (5 bases). Looked up from germline, CDR1 is DFQATT and CDR2 is SNEGSKA (reference sequence). This CDR3 is built from 13 residues. Deletions cut 3 bases from V and 1 base from J, with 9 bases between. The CDR3 reads CSARGGGNTEAFF. CDR3 DNA (partial): TGCAGTGCTAGGGGCGGGGGGAACACTGAA.